This TCR beta chain was recovered during a study of blood T cells in healthy people across ages. Study overall: Per every two T cells, about one barcoded beta molecule was captured by template switching.

A second PCR of roughly 7 to 11 cycles used a sample-barcoded 5' primer and a J-beta primer mix. A template-switch adaptor containing 12 random nucleotides labeled each cDNA molecule. TCRdb passed the 5' RACE reads through MiXCR, listing each CDR3 protein once. The sample yields around 1.5 million distinct CDR3 sequences, almost 35% seen once. Notes on the study in general: Donor CMV status, an unknown factor, possibly confounded changes in expanded clonotypes. Older age went with lower TCR beta diversity per million T cells, in a roughly linear way.

Germline loops: CDR1 SGHTA, CDR2 FQGNSA. The CDR3 consists of 13 residues. V gave up 9 bases and J gave up 0 bases, with 12 bases separating them. Of note for this clonotype: Its cognate antigen is unknown. A clone one base away is much larger, so this may be a read error.

The TCR originated in a woman younger than 45 in good health. The sequencing input was blood. The chain has TRBV7-2 and TRBJ2-7; D gene ambiguous. The DNA for the CDR3 is TGTGCCAGGAGCCCTCGGGTCTCCTACGAGCAGTACTTC. Amino acid sequence: CARSPRVSYEQYF.